A single sample gave rise to the 17 T cell receptor beta chains below, sequenced in a study of technical replicates of blood from a few donors. Produced via immunoSEQ multiplex PCR; TCRdb's table is partial and in-frame only. The table has tens of thousands of clones, approximately 93% seen once. The sequenced sample consisted of T cells isolated from PBMCs. The receptors here all came from a human donor in good health.

This clone came up once. The rearrangement joins TRBV9 to TRBJ1-3; 7 bases match TRBD1. V lost 4 bases and J lost 0; bases outside the gene matches: 10. From germline, CDR1 is SGDLS and CDR2 YYNGEE. This CDR3 spans 17 amino acids. CDR3 sequence (DNA): TGTGCCAGCAGCACCGGGACAGTCAAATCCTCTGGAAACACCATATATTTT. Translation: CASSTGTVKSSGNTIYF.

The chain combines TRBV5-1 with TRBJ1-1, with D unresolved. CDR1 and CDR2 from the germline V gene are SGHRS and YFSETQ. V was pared by 1 base and J by 4 bases, with 11 bases between. The CDR3 consists of 14 residues. CDR3 loop: CASSLYHGGTEAFF. The CDR3 DNA follows: TGCGCCAGCAGCTTGTACCACGGAGGCACTGAAGCTTTCTTT.

This clone was counted only a few times. The chain has TRBV5-1 and TRBJ2-3, with D unresolved. Germline CDR1 reads SGHRS; CDR2 reads YFSETQ. This CDR3 is 16 amino acids long. V was shortened by 0 bases and J by 1 base, with 12 bases between the two germline ends. The CDR3 spells CASSLVPGSGTDTQYF. Written as DNA, the CDR3 is TGCGCCAGCAGCTTGGTGCCAGGCTCCGGCACAGATACGCAGTATTTT.

The chain's CDR3 is CASSSERISSGGHEQYF. In DNA form, the CDR3 reads TGTGCCAGCAGCTCCGAAAGAATATCTAGCGGGGGGCACGAGCAGTACTTC. The rearrangement uses TRBV7-8 and TRBJ2-7; 11 bases align to TRBD2. This CDR3 comprises 17 residues. The trim removed 4 bases at V and 5 bases at J, leaving 13 bases unmatched. Germline CDR1 reads SGHVS; CDR2 reads FQNEAQ.

This sequence joins TRBV4-1 and TRBJ2-7; D perhaps matches TRBD2 (5 bases). CDR1 MGHRA and CDR2 YSYEKL come from the germline V gene. V lost 3 bases and J 1 base, leaving 13 bases between the germline ends. This CDR3 contains 15 residues. CDR3 residues: CASSQIGGRSYEQYF. Written as DNA, the CDR3 is TGCGCCAGCAGCCAGATCGGAGGACGGTCCTACGAGCAGTACTTC.

V and J are TRBV10-2 and TRBJ2-3, with a weak D call TRBD2 (6 bases). V dropped 3 bases and J dropped 5 bases, with 15 bases sitting between them. The germline V gene encodes CDR1 WSHSY and CDR2 SAAADI. The CDR3 sequence is 15 residues long. The CDR3 DNA is TGCGCCAGCAGTGAAGGATCAACCGGGAGAGATACGCAGTATTTT. It yields the protein CASSEGSTGRDTQYF.

The rearrangement links TRBV5-1 to TRBJ2-5, with 15 bases aligning to TRBD2. Germline trimming cut 2 bases from V and 5 bases from J; bases unmatched to any gene: 10. The CDR3 has 18 residues. Germline assignment: CDR1 SGHRS and CDR2 YFSETQ. CDR3 bases: TGCGCCAGCAGCTTCGGACTAGCGGGGGGGAGTCGGACCGAGACCCAGTACTTC. Encoded protein: CASSFGLAGGSRTETQYF. The complete variable domain, with remaining parts taken from reference TRBV5-1 and TRBJ2-5, reads KAGVTQTPRYLIKTRGQQVTLSCSPISGHRSVSWYQQTPGQGLQFLFEYFSETQRNKGNFPGRFSGRQFSNSRSEMNVSTLELGDSALYLCASSFGLAGGSRTETQYFGPGTRLLVL.

This clone was recorded once. The chain is built from TRBV5-4 and TRBJ2-1; the match to TRBD1 covers 8 bases. The germline gives CDR1 SGHNT, CDR2 YYREEE (reference sequence). The CDR3 loop spans 17 amino acids. Trimming removed 4 bases from V and 3 bases from J; junction bases left unmatched: 12. CDR3 nucleotide sequence: TGTGCCAGCAGCAACCCGGAGGCCAGGGGGCTCTACAATGAGCAGTTCTTC. Residues: CASSNPEARGLYNEQFF.

V and J are TRBV7-2 and TRBJ1-1, with 7 positions matching TRBD1. This CDR3 is built from 14 residues. Trimming took 6 bases from V and 4 from J; bases not matched to a gene: 8. The germline CDR1 and CDR2 sequences are SGHTA and FQGNSA. The CDR3 region has the DNA TGTGCCAGCAGTTTGCAGGGGGAAGGCACTGAAGCTTTCTTT. As protein: CASSLQGEGTEAFF.

CDR3 nucleotide sequence: TGCGCCAGCTCCATGTGGGGGACAGACATTTCAACTAATGAAAAACTGTTTTTT. Its protein product is CASSMWGTDISTNEKLFF. The V gene is TRBV5-1, the J gene TRBJ1-4; TRBD1 aligns across 7 bases. The CDR3 totals 18 residues. V was clipped by 7 bases and J by 0 bases; unmatched bases: 15. From germline, CDR1 is SGHRS and CDR2 YFSETQ.

V and J are TRBV5-1 and TRBJ1-1; 10 bases are shared with TRBD1. After removal of 4 bases from V and 6 bases from J, the junction contained 9 bases not matched to a gene. The germline CDR1 and CDR2 sequences are SGHRS and YFSETQ. This CDR3 spans 15 amino acids. CDR3: CASSPAWDRGAEAFF. CDR3 nucleotides: TGCGCCAGCAGCCCAGCATGGGACAGGGGCGCTGAAGCTTTCTTT.

The V and J genes are TRBV9 and TRBJ2-1; 8 bases map to TRBD2. The CDR3 totals 15 residues. V shed 0 bases, J shed 4 bases, and the junction held 3 bases outside the gene matches. Germline assignment: CDR1 SGDLS and CDR2 YYNGEE. CDR3 amino acids: CASSVGAGGYNEQFF. Written as DNA, the CDR3 is TGTGCCAGCAGCGTAGGGGCGGGGGGATACAATGAGCAGTTCTTC.

The chain recombines TRBV5-1 with TRBJ2-1; a weak D match, TRBD1 (5 bases). The CDR3 runs 15 residues. The germline V and J ends were trimmed by 8 bases and 1 base, with 16 bases remaining between them. Germline V CDR1 and CDR2: SGHRS, YFSETQ. CDR3 nucleotides: TGCGCCAGTCTAGAGACAGTAGGATCCTACAATGAGCAGTTCTTC. Translating it yields CASLETVGSYNEQFF.

This clone appeared a single time. The rearrangement uses TRBV4-1 and TRBJ2-1; 8 bases line up with TRBD2. V lost 4 bases and J lost 8; bases outside the gene matches: 10. Germline V gives CDR1 MGHRA, CDR2 YSYEKL. The CDR3 has 15 amino acids. CDR3 in amino acids: CASSRNLAGKDEQFF. CDR3 sequence (DNA): TGCGCCAGCAGCCGGAATTTAGCGGGAAAGGATGAGCAGTTCTTC.

CDR3 protein: CASSLVGQGANTEAFF. CDR3 bases: TGTGCCAGCAGCTTAGTGGGACAGGGGGCGAACACTGAAGCTTTCTTT. The rearrangement joins TRBV7-9 to TRBJ1-1; 12 positions match TRBD1. The CDR3 has 16 amino acids. Trimming cost V 1 base and J 1 base; bases outside gene matches: 1. CDR1 is SEHNR, CDR2 FQNEAQ, per germline (reference sequence).

This chain links TRBV4-1 with TRBJ2-1, with TRBD2 identical over 7 bases. V dropped 0 bases and J dropped 9; count of bases not matched to a gene: 11. This CDR3 comprises 16 residues. From germline, CDR1 is MGHRA and CDR2 YSYEKL. CDR3: CASSQEQAGPVGEQFF. The CDR3 DNA is TGCGCCAGCAGCCAAGAGCAAGCGGGACCCGTCGGTGAGCAGTTCTTC.

The gene calls are TRBV7-8 and TRBJ2-1, with a possible D match to TRBD1 (6 bases). This CDR3 is built from 20 residues. The germline V and J ends were trimmed by 4 bases and 4 bases, with 29 bases remaining between them. In germline, CDR1 is SGHVS, CDR2 FQNEAQ. The CDR3 DNA reads as TGTGCCAGCAGCTCACCTTCTGGCACGGGGCGGACAGTTTTGTACAATGAGCAGTTCTTC. Protein sequence: CASSSPSGTGRTVLYNEQFF.